This T cell receptor (beta chain) was observed in a study of T cells in Graves' hyperthyroidism and ophthalmopathy. Points from the study as a whole: A model of 13 V-J features distinguished ophthalmopathy from stable hyperthyroidism. Most expanded thyroid clonotypes above 0.001 also appeared in blood.

This clonotype showed up many times. As yet, its antigen is unknown. J lost 3 bases, V lost 5 bases, and 5 bases had no gene match. The CDR3 has 14 amino acids. CDR1 SGHTA and CDR2 FQGNSA come from the germline V gene. TCR beta CDR3 regions were amplified from RNA. In the first-round RT-PCR of the TCR CDR3, the HTBI primer set was used. TCRdb independently ran MiXCR on the multiplex PCR reads; one entry per CDR3 protein. The data hold hundreds of thousands of distinct CDR3 sequences, with just under 45% observed a single time. Sequenced input: peripheral blood or thyroid tissue (not recorded which). The rearrangement uses TRBV7-2 and TRBJ2-7; TRBD1 agrees at 9 bases. The receptor comes from an adult man with Graves' disease, either hyperthyroidism or ophthalmopathy (not recorded which). Written as DNA, the CDR3 is TGTGCCAGCAGCCCCGGACAGGGGTACTACGAGCAGTACTTC. This gives the protein CASSPGQGYYEQYF. Combining the CDR3 with reference TRBV7-2 and TRBJ2-7 gives the whole variable domain GAGVSQSPSNKVTEKGKDVELRCDPISGHTALYWYRQSLGQGLEFLIYFQGNSAPDKSGLPSDRFSAERTGGSVSTLTIQRTQQEDSAVYLCASSPGQGYYEQYFGPGTRLTVT.